The sequence of this T cell receptor (beta chain) was determined in a study of T cell repertoires in ileal Crohn's disease. Across the whole study: Around 37% were active smokers at surgery; median disease duration was approximately 7.3 years.

Broader study findings: Compared with CD4 T cells, sorted CD8 cells carried more expanded clones.

Concerning this clone itself: Its antigen is unidentified.

From germline, CDR1 is LGHNA and CDR2 YNFKEQ. Trimming removed 0 bases at V and 0 bases at J, with 6 bases between. The CDR3 loop spans 16 amino acids. Profiling relied on immunoSEQ multiplex PCR, and the TCRdb table lists in-frame clones only, not all of them. The sample has nearly 5,500 clones, over 80% seen once; the top ten hold 20% to 25%. Regarding time point: inflamed ileum from the surgical specimen. The chain has TRBV4-2 and TRBJ2-6; D is unresolved. This TCR was sampled from an adult with Crohn's disease. The source material was ileal tissue. CDR3: CASSQDTNSGANVLTF. DNA for the CDR3: TGTGCCAGCAGCCAAGATACTAACTCTGGGGCCAACGTCCTGACTTTC.